The present T cell receptor beta chain was sequenced within a study of identical twins. Study results and caveats: Twins showed weaker excess sharing in their beta out-of-frame sequences.

To note about this clonotype: Its antigen is undetermined.

This CDR3 has 16 amino acids. Germline CDR1 SGDLS, CDR2 YYNGEE. Trimming pared 0 bases from V and 3 bases from J, leaving 15 bases between. No donor was unhealthy or non-Caucasian. Template switching added a universal primer binding site, and final cDNA carried unique molecular identifiers. Via MiXCR, TCRdb re-called the 5' RACE reads, giving one row per CDR3 protein. The sample contains 750,000 to 950,000 distinct CDR3 sequences, approximately 13% of which appear only once. The sample was also linked to a second study, of yellow fever vaccine responses in identical twins.

The chain joins TRBV9 to TRBJ1-1, with D unclear. This TCR was sampled from a woman younger than 30 in good health. The sample comprised PBMCs. The CDR3 is CASSVAGVGDHTEAFF. The CDR3 region has the DNA TGTGCCAGCAGCGTAGCCGGAGTTGGGGATCACACTGAAGCTTTCTTT. Variable domain in full (rest from reference TRBV9 and TRBJ1-1): DSGVTQTPKHLITATGQRVTLRCSPRSGDLSVYWYQQSLDQGLQFLIQYYNGEERAKGNILERFSAQQFPDLHSELNLSSLELGDSALYFCASSVAGVGDHTEAFFGQGTRLTVV.